The 17 T cell receptor beta chains below come from one sample, sequenced in a study of PD-L1 blockade in urothelial cancer. The method was immunoSEQ multiplex PCR; TCRdb's version includes in-frame clones alone and lacks a portion of them. The sample carries approximately 56,000 clones, 85% recorded once. Time point described: pretreatment peripheral blood. Source: PBMCs, taken around atezolizumab (anti-PD-L1) treatment. These receptors came from a man aged 70 or older with urothelial cancer.

The table lists this clone with a few counts. V gene TRBV7-9 combines with J gene TRBJ1-1; TRBD1 is a possible D gene (5 bases). Deletions cut 10 bases from V and 2 bases from J, with 8 bases between. The CDR3 consists of 11 residues. CDR1 and CDR2 (germline): SEHNR, FQNEAQ (reference sequence). CDR3 in amino acids: CAIQGNTEAFF. As DNA, the CDR3 is TGTGCCATCCAGGGAAACACTGAAGCTTTCTTT.

J is TRBJ1-2 and V is TRBV28, with D perhaps matching TRBD1 (5 bases). Germline V gene lookup returns CDR1 MDHEN and CDR2 SYDVKM. Trimming took 9 bases from V and 3 from J, leaving 17 bases between them. The CDR3 spans 14 residues. DNA for the CDR3: TGTGCCAGTGGCACGGGGGGAATAGACTATGGCTACACCTTC. Translating gives CASGTGGIDYGYTF.

The chain couples TRBV6-1 to TRBJ1-4; no firm D call. Looked up from germline, CDR1 is MNHNS and CDR2 is SASEGT. Trimming shortened V by 7 bases and J by 6 bases, and 12 bases separated the two germline ends. This CDR3 is 13 amino acids long. CDR3 DNA sequence: TGTGCCAGCAAGGGCGGGCGAGATGAAAAACTGTTTTTT. It yields the protein CASKGGRDEKLFF.

Concerning this clone: This CDR3 is also generated by other DNA sequences in the sample. The chain uses TRBV27 and TRBJ2-7; D might be TRBD1 (6 bases). Per the germline V gene, CDR1 is MNHEY and CDR2 is SMNVEV (reference sequence). CDR3 length: 12 residues. V lost 7 bases, J lost 7 bases, and 14 bases lay in between. The CDR3 protein is CASIGGDNEQYF. In DNA, the CDR3 is TGTGCCAGCATAGGGGGTGACAATGAGCAGTACTTC.

The gene calls are TRBV5-4 and TRBJ2-2, with 8 nucleotides matching TRBD2. J lost 6 bases, V lost 9 bases, and 7 bases had no gene match. CDR3 size: 13 residues. Germline loops: CDR1 SGHNT, CDR2 YYREEE (reference sequence). The CDR3: CATSVAGPGELFF. The DNA for the CDR3 is TGTGCCACCTCGGTAGCGGGACCCGGGGAGCTGTTTTTT.

This clone showed up just once. This chain links TRBV6-1 with TRBJ2-3, with TRBD2 identical over 12 bases. V shed 8 bases, J shed 4 bases, and the junction held 4 bases outside the gene matches. The length of the CDR3 is 14 residues. Looked up from germline, CDR1 is MNHNS and CDR2 is SASEGT. The CDR3, as DNA: TGTGCCAGCCTACTAGCGGGAGGATCAGATACGCAGTATTTT. Its protein product is CASLLAGGSDTQYF.

The V and J genes are TRBV28 and TRBJ2-3; 7 nucleotides line up with TRBD2. Germline V gives CDR1 MDHEN, CDR2 SYDVKM. The CDR3 sequence is 15 residues long. V shed 4 bases and J 6 bases; nucleotides not matched to a gene: 10. The CDR3 bases are TGTGCCAGCAGTTGGGCTGCGGGAGTGGGTGATACGCAGTATTTT. This encodes CASSWAAGVGDTQYF.

The rearrangement links TRBV2 to TRBJ2-3; 8 bases are shared with TRBD1. Germline V gene sequence: CDR1 SNHLY, CDR2 FYNNEI. Unmatched junction bases numbered 17, after V lost 4 bases and J lost 14 bases. The CDR3 is 15 residues long. The CDR3 spells CASSGDRRAHRYAYF. CDR3 sequence (DNA): TGTGCCAGCAGTGGGGACAGGAGAGCGCACAGATACGCGTATTTT.

The chain links TRBV7-8 to TRBJ2-7, with D possibly TRBD2 on 6 matching bases. This CDR3 is 15 amino acids long. Germline CDR1 is SGHVS and CDR2 is FQNEAQ. V lost 0 bases, J lost 2 bases, and 11 bases lay in between. CDR3 nucleotide sequence: TGTGCCAGCAGCTTAGCGCGGGGCACGGCCTACGAGCAGTACTTC. It encodes CASSLARGTAYEQYF.

This clone was detected only once. V and J are TRBV5-8 and TRBJ2-7, with 7 bases that match TRBD1. With V trimmed by 3 bases and J by 1 base, 7 bases remained unmatched. The germline V gene has CDR1 SGHTS and CDR2 YDEGEE. The CDR3 runs to 15 residues. The CDR3 nucleotides are TGTGCCAGCAGCTCTACAGGGGACCGTTCCTACGAGCAGTACTTC. Encoded protein: CASSSTGDRSYEQYF.

The chain couples TRBV11-2 to TRBJ1-1; the D gene is possibly TRBD1 (6 bases). There are 15 residues in the CDR3. Germline V gives CDR1 SGHAT, CDR2 FQNNGV. Trimming removed 8 bases from V and 3 bases from J, with 19 bases in between. The CDR3 DNA reads TGTGCCAGCCGCCTACAGGGCGGATTGGACACTGAAGCTTTCTTT. Its protein product is CASRLQGGLDTEAFF.

This clone has a single count. The V and J genes are TRBV5-4 and TRBJ2-3; 7 bases match TRBD2. CDR3 length equals 15 residues. V was pared by 4 bases and J by 14 bases, with 19 bases of the junction left unmatched. In germline, CDR1 is SGHNT, CDR2 YYREEE (reference sequence). The CDR3 loop is CASSPPGTKHRYAYF. CDR3 in DNA: TGTGCCAGCAGCCCCCCCGGGACTAAGCACAGATACGCGTATTTT.

The chain has TRBV4-1 and TRBJ2-1; D remains unclear. The germline V gene encodes CDR1 MGHRA and CDR2 YSYEKL. The ends were cut back, 1 base at V and 6 bases at J, with 7 bases in the middle. This CDR3 is 13 amino acids long. In DNA, the CDR3 is TGCGCCAGCAGCCAAGTCCTAGTCAATGAGCAGTTCTTC. It is translated as CASSQVLVNEQFF.

This chain joins TRBV5-1 and TRBJ2-1, with 7 bases matching TRBD2. The germline CDR1 and CDR2 sequences are SGHRS and YFSETQ. This CDR3 is 15 amino acids long. Trimming removed 3 bases from V and 3 bases from J; junction bases left unmatched: 6. In nucleotides, the CDR3 is TGCGCCAGCAGCTCCACCGGGACTAACTACAATGAGCAGTTCTTC. It codes for CASSSTGTNYNEQFF.

V gene TRBV9 combines with J gene TRBJ2-1, with D possibly TRBD2 on 6 matching bases. The CDR3 is 14 amino acids. Trimming took off 0 bases at V and 6 bases at J, with 10 bases between the two ends. Germline CDR1 SGDLS, CDR2 YYNGEE. This chain's CDR3 is CASSVEVGGNEQFF. Written as DNA, the CDR3 is TGTGCCAGCAGCGTAGAAGTGGGAGGCAATGAGCAGTTCTTC.

V gene TRBV5-1 combines with J gene TRBJ1-1, with D maybe TRBD1 (5 bases). There are 16 residues in the CDR3. CDR1 and CDR2 from the germline V gene are SGHRS and YFSETQ. V lost 4 bases and J 4 bases, leaving 20 bases between the germline ends. CDR3: CASSGDVSGRGTEAFF. Written as DNA, the CDR3 is TGCGCCAGCAGCGGGGATGTCTCGGGGAGGGGCACTGAAGCTTTCTTT. The full variable domain, with the rest looked up from reference TRBV5-1 and TRBJ1-1, is KAGVTQTPRYLIKTRGQQVTLSCSPISGHRSVSWYQQTPGQGLQFLFEYFSETQRNKGNFPGRFSGRQFSNSRSEMNVSTLELGDSALYLCASSGDVSGRGTEAFFGQGTRLTVV.

The CDR3 sequence is CASSSSRTGEQPQHF. Here the CDR3 DNA reads TGTGCCAGCAGTTCATCCAGGACAGGTGAGCAGCCCCAGCATTTT. The chain joins TRBV6-7 to TRBJ1-5, with 7 positions matching TRBD1. TRBV6-7 carries the ORF label, with uncertain function. The ends lost 4 bases at V and 7 bases at J; junction bases unmatched: 10. There are 15 residues in the CDR3.